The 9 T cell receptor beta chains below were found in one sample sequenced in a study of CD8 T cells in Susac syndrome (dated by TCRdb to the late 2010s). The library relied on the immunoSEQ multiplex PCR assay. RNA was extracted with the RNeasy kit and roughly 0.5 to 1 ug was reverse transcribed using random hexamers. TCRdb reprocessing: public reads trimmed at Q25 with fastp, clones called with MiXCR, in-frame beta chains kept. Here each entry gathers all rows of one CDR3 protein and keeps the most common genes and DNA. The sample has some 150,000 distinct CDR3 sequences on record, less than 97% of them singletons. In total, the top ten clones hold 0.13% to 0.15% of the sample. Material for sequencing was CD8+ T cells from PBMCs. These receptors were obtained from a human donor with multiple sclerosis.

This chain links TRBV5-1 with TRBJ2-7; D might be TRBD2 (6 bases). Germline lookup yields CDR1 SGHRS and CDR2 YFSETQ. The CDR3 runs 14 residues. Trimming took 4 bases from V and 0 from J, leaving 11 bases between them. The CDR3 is CASSPGLSSYEQYV. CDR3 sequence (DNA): TGCGCCAGCAGCCCGGGACTTAGCTCCTACGAGCAGTACGTC.

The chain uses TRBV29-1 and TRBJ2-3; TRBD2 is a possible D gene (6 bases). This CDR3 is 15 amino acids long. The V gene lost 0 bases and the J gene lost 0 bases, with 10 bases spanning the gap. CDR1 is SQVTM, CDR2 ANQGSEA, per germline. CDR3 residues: CSVEDARGSTDTQYF. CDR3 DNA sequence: TGCAGCGTTGAAGATGCGCGGGGAAGCACAGATACGCAGTATTTT.

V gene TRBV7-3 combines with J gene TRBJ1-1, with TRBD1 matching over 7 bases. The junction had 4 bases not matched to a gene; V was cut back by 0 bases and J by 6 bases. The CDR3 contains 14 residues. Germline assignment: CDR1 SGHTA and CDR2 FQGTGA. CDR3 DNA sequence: TGTGCCAGCAGCTTAACGAAGGGGGCCCCTGAAGCTTTCTTT. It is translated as CASSLTKGAPEAFF.

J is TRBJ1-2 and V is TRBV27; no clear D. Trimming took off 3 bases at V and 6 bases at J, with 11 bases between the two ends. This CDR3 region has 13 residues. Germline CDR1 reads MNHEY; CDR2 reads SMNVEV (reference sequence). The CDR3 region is CASSFSTVHGYTF. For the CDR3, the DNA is TGTGCCAGCAGTTTTAGTACAGTCCATGGCTACACCTTC.

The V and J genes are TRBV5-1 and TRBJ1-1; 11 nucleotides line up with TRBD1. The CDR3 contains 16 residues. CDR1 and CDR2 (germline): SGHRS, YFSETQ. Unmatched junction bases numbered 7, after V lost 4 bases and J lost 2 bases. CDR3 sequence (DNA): TGCGCCAGCAGCCCAGGGACAGGGGGACCCAACACTGAAGCTTTCTTT. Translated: CASSPGTGGPNTEAFF.

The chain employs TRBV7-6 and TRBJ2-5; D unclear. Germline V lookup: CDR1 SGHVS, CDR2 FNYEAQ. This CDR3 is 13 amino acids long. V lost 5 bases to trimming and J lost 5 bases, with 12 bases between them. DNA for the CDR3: TGTGCCAGCAGCACCCGGATTGAGGAGACCCAGTACTTC. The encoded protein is CASSTRIEETQYF.

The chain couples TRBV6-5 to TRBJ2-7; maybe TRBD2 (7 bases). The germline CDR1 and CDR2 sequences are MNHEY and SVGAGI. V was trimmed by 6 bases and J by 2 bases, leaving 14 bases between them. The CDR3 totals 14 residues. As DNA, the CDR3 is TGTGCCAGCAGGGGTGGGGGGGCCGCCTACGAGCAGTACTTC. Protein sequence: CASRGGGAAYEQYF.

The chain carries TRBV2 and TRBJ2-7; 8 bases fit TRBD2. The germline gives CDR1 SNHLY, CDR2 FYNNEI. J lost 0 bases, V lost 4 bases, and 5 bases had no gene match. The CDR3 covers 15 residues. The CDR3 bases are TGTGCCAGCAGTGTATTAGCGGGGCACTCCTACGAGCAGTACTTC. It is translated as CASSVLAGHSYEQYF.

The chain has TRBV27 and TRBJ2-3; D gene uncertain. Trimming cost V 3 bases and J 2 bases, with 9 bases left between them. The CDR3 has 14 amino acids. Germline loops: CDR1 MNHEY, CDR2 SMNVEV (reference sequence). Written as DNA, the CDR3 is TGTGCCAGCAGTTTGGTAGGGCACACAGATACGCAGTATTTT. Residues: CASSLVGHTDTQYF.